A single sample gave rise to the 4 T cell receptor beta chains below, sequenced in a study of T cells in Graves' hyperthyroidism and ophthalmopathy. There were TCR beta CDR3 regions amplified from RNA transcripts. Initially, a first-round RT-PCR of the TCR CDR3 employed the HTBI primer set. TCRdb used MiXCR to reprocess the multiplex PCR reads, holding one entry per CDR3 protein. The table records hundreds of thousands of distinct CDR3 sequences, around 39% of them present only once. Material: blood. These TCRs come from a young man with Graves' hyperthyroidism.

There are many counts of this clonotype. The J gene is TRBJ1-1, the V gene TRBV12-3 or TRBV12-4; D is undetermined. The CDR3 extends over 14 amino acids. V lost 5 bases to trimming and J lost 0 bases, with 10 bases between them. CDR3 DNA: TGTGCCAGCAGTCCGACGGCCATGAACACTGAAGCTTTCTTT. This gives the protein CASSPTAMNTEAFF.

The V call is TRBV5-1, the J call TRBJ2-6; 8 nucleotides match TRBD1. J lost 4 bases, V lost 7 bases, and 10 bases had no gene match. In germline, CDR1 is SGHRS, CDR2 YFSETQ. This CDR3 region has 16 residues. CDR3 in amino acids: CASRNRGLAGANVLTF. Written as DNA, the CDR3 is TGCGCCAGCCGTAACAGGGGGTTGGCGGGGGCCAACGTCCTGACTTTC. Full variable domain (remainder filled in from reference TRBV5-1 and TRBJ2-6): KAGVTQTPRYLIKTRGQQVTLSCSPISGHRSVSWYQQTPGQGLQFLFEYFSETQRNKGNFPGRFSGRQFSNSRSEMNVSTLELGDSALYLCASRNRGLAGANVLTFGAGSRLTVL.

Ten or more counts support this clonotype. The chain employs TRBV7-2 and TRBJ2-7, with TRBD1 matching over 7 bases. Germline loops: CDR1 SGHTA, CDR2 FQGNSA. V was clipped by 7 bases and J by 3 bases; unmatched bases: 9. The CDR3 loop spans 14 amino acids. The CDR3, as DNA: TGTGCCAGCACCACCTTGGGACAGTTCTACGAGCAGTACTTC. Translated, it gives CASTTLGQFYEQYF.

V usage is TRBV29-1 and J usage is TRBJ1-4; 10 nucleotides line up with TRBD1. V was pared by 6 bases and J by 4 bases, with 8 bases of the junction left unmatched. The CDR3 contains 15 residues. CDR1 and CDR2 from the germline V gene are SQVTM and ANQGSEA. This CDR3 is CSVYSRDRGNEKLFF. CDR3 DNA: TGCAGCGTATATAGCCGGGACAGGGGTAATGAAAAACTGTTTTTT.